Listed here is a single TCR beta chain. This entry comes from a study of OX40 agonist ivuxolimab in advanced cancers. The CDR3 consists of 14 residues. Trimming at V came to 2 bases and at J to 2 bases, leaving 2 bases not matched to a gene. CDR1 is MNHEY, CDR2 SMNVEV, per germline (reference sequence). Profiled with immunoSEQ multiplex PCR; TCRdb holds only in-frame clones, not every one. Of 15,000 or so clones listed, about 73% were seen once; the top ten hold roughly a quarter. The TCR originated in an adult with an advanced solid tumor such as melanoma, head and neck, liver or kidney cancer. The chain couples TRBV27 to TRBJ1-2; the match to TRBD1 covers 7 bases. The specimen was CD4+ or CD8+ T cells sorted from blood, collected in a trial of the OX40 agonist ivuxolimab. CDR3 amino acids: CASSLRDRNYGYTF. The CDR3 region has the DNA TGTGCCAGCAGTTTACGGGACAGAAACTATGGCTACACCTTC.